This T cell receptor beta chain was profiled in a study of T cell responses to AZD1222 COVID-19 vaccine (dated by TCRdb to about 2021). In terms of the full investigation: AZD1222 recipients given second doses at about 4 weeks or at about 12 weeks were pooled, since spike-specific TCR depth and breadth were not found to differ between the two schedules. A total of 233 trial participants underwent TCR sequencing, of whom about 210 had received two doses of AZD1222 and around 25 had received two doses of the MenACWY control vaccine. Trial participants were enrolled into age subgroups of 18-55, 56-69 and 70-plus years, which contained approximately 150, 30 and 60 TCR-sequenced participants, respectively. The paper as a whole reports these results and caveats: Conclusions about previously exposed vaccinees are limited, since just a handful of AZD1222 recipients were seropositive for SARS-CoV-2 at baseline. In the small 56-69-year group, the increase in depth fell short of significance, most likely because of low power. Most participants were white British and females outnumbered males, and the authors suggested that clonal diversity may have been underestimated. No day 14 peak-response samples were available, so repertoires were characterized only after the peak T cell response. The vaccine-associated CD4 TCRs covered the entire spike protein, and the dominant responses fell in regions 160-218 and 743-854. Spike-specific TCR breadth and depth rose significantly after two AZD1222 doses compared with day 0 and with MenACWY recipients. Epitopes outside the regions mutated in the B.1.351 and B.1.1.7 variants were reportedly recognized by nearly half of the unique spike-specific TCRs.

Including cysteine and phenylalanine, the CDR3 has 14 amino acids. Of all the DNA, just the CDR3 is kept, 42 bases in frame from base 1. For CDR1 and CDR2, the germline V gene lists MGHRA and YSYEKL. Relative to germline, V is missing 4 bases and J is missing 4 bases, with 2 bases of the junction outside any gene match. With regard to this clone: The antigen this receptor binds is unknown. No quality values exist for individual bases; no much larger clone is one base distant.

The CDR3 regions of human TCRbeta chains were subjected to immunosequencing. The paper's processing steps were these. TCRs in the repertoires were matched against a reference library of SARS-CoV-2-specific TCRs that had been generated with the MIRA antigen-specificity platform. Breadth was defined as the fraction of unique TCRs that were SARS-CoV-2-associated. Depth was defined as the fraction of total T cells that were SARS-CoV-2-associated. Using the MIRA data, every spike-specific TCR was mapped to the spike region that the TCR reacted to and assigned to either a CD4 or a CD8 class. Log10-transformed breadth and depth values were compared by one-way ANOVA with Sidak's multiple comparisons tests. TCRdb provides this immuneACCESS table in a form limited to in-frame rearrangements. Some clones are lacking; in checked studies, under half of them reflect an unresolved V gene, and why the rest are absent is not known. Clonal size and the V and J genes are those of that table, whereas D and trimming came from the DNA. A total of 100,000 to 150,000 clones appear in this sample, approximately 88% of them only once. Of the sample, approximately 5.4% is held by the ten largest clones.

The label giving this sample's time point can be read as: baseline before first vaccination. Vaccinee samples came from UK trials COV001 and COV002, including a single-blind randomized controlled phase 2/3 trial of AZD1222 (ChAdOx1 nCoV-19) in healthy adults. For TCRbeta chain sequencing, PBMC samples were collected from trial participants at day 0 and at day 28 after the second dose. The material sequenced was peripheral blood, taken on day 0 of AZD1222 vaccination. The clonotype comes from an adult in good health. The chain was built from TRBV4-1 and TRBJ1-4, with 8 bases aligning to TRBD1. The CDR3 amino acid sequence is: CASSPGQGNEKLFF. The bases read TGCGCCAGCAGCCCTGGACAGGGTAATGAAAAACTGTTTTTT.